This TCR beta chain was recovered during a study of T-cell reconstitution after alpha-beta-depleted transplantation in children. Study-wide findings and caveats: One year post-transplant, T-cell counts and diversity were largely derived from T cells produced anew. It was surviving recipient T cells and thymic progenitors that gave some patients high TCRbeta diversity at day 60. By about two months after transplant, alpha-beta T cells reportedly arose from several hundred graft clones that had expanded.

Library preparation (for TCRbeta) was performed with unique molecular identifiers. TCRdb re-analysed the PCR reads in MiXCR, keeping a single row per CDR3 protein. The repertoire consists of 250,000 to 300,000 distinct CDR3 sequences, with more than 9% occurring once and the leading ten covering about 25%. A few counts support this clonotype. Its antigen is not known. This clonotype was sampled from a male patient under 10 years old who had a stem cell transplant for chronic granulomatous disease, so the T cells may come from the graft donor. Here the sequenced sample was peripheral blood, taken 180 days after TCRalphabeta/CD19-depleted stem cell transplant.

The CDR3: CAWRTGWDTEAFF. CDR3 nucleotides: TGTGCCTGGAGGACAGGTTGGGACACTGAAGCTTTCTTT. The chain links TRBV30 to TRBJ1-1, with D maybe TRBD1 (6 bases). Looked up from germline, CDR1 is GTSNPN and CDR2 is SVGIG (reference sequence). The ends were cut back, 3 bases at V and 3 bases at J, with 11 bases in the middle. This CDR3 region has 13 residues.